This T cell receptor beta chain was sequenced in a study of T cells in narcolepsy. Study as a whole: Healthy controls were enrolled alongside patients with narcolepsy type 1 or type 2.

Broader study findings: No autoreactive T cell clone sequences appeared in some memory CD4+ repertoires. Same-patient CSF and blood CD4+ T cell clonotypes included HCRT-specific and TRIB2-specific autoreactive ones. Reportedly, autoreactive clonotypes were serially detected in patients' blood but not controls'.

Repertoires were generated with immunoSEQ multiplex PCR, while TCRdb's copy carries only in-frame clones and drops some. The data show roughly 35,000 clones, about 85% seen once. Looked up from germline, CDR1 is SEHNR and CDR2 is FQNEAQ (reference sequence). This CDR3 region has 15 residues. V lost 5 bases and J lost 0, with 11 bases in between. Turning to this clone: The antigen is not known.

The sequenced material came from CD45RA- memory CD4+ T cells from PBMCs. The receptor comes from a human donor with narcolepsy. This chain uses TRBV7-9 with TRBJ2-4; D tentatively reads TRBD1 or TRBD2 (5 bases each). The CDR3 protein is CASSRTGTAKNIQYF. CDR3 nucleotide sequence: TGTGCCAGCAGCCGGACCGGGACAGCCAAAAACATTCAGTACTTC.